One TCR beta chain is described in this entry. Its antigen is unidentified. Data came from immunoSEQ multiplex PCR; TCRdb stores just in-frame clones and leaves some out. Of more than 100,000 clones in the sample, approximately 96% are singletons; the top ten hold more than 2.5%. The data originate from a study of graft-versus-host responses after intestinal transplantation. The overall study: Recipients received multivisceral, liver-intestinal, or isolated intestinal transplants. Study-wide points: Early HvG declines after transplant were associated with peak circulating GvH clone levels. Allograft clonal ratios (graft-versus-host to host-versus-graft) were high in patients who had graft-donor T cell macrochimerism.

Germline CDR1 reads MNHEY; CDR2 reads SVGAGI. This CDR3 region has 15 residues. Trimming removed 6 bases at V and 1 base at J, with 16 bases between. The starting material was unstimulated CD8+ T cells sorted from spleen or lymph node cells, obtained before intestinal transplant. This clonotype originated in a human donor who received an intestinal transplant. V usage is TRBV6-5 and J usage is TRBJ2-7; D not resolved. CDR3 bases: TGTGCCAGCAGAATTACAAGCGAACCTTCCTACGAGCAGTACTTC. Translation gives CASRITSEPSYEQYF.